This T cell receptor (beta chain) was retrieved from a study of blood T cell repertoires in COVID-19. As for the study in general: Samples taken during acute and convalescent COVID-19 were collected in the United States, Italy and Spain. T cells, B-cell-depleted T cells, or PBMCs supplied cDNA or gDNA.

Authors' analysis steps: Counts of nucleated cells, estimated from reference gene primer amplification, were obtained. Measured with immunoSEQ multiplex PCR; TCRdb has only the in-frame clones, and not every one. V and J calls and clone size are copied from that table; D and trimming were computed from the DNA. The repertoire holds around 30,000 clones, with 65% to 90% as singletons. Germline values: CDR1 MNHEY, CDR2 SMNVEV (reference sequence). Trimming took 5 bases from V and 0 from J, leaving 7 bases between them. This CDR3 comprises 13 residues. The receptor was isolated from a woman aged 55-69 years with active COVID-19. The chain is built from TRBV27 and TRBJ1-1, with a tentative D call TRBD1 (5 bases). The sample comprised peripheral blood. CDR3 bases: TGTGCCAGCAGTAGCAGGGTGAACACTGAAGCTTTCTTT. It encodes CASSSRVNTEAFF.